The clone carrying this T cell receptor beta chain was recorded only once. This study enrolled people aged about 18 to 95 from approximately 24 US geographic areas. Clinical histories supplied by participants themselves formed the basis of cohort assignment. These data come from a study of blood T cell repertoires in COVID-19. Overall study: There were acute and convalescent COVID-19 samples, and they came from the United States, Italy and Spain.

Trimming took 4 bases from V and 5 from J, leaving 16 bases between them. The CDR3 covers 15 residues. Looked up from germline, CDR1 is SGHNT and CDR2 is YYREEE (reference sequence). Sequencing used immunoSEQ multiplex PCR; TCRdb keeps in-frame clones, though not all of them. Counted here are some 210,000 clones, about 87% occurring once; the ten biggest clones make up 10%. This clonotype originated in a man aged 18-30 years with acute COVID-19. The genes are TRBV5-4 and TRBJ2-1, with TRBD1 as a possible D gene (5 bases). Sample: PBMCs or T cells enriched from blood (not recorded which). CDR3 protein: CASSLGVGANNEQFF. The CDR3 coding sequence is TGTGCCAGCAGCCTCGGAGTTGGGGCCAACAATGAGCAGTTCTTC.